This T cell receptor (beta chain) was identified during a study of T cell changes during pregnancy in multiple sclerosis. V shed 5 bases and J shed 7 bases, with 3 bases lying between them. Germline V gene data show CDR1 as GTSNPN and CDR2 as SVGIG (reference sequence). The CDR3 sequence is 9 residues long. Measured with immunoSEQ multiplex PCR; TCRdb has only the in-frame clones, and not every one. The sample consists of 78,000 or so clones, 92% of them appearing once. This clone was seen once. The V gene is TRBV30, the J gene TRBJ2-1; D not resolved. This sequence originates from a female donor with multiple sclerosis, enrolled in a pregnancy study. This sample comprised peripheral blood, obtained before pregnancy. DNA for the CDR3: TGTGCCTGGTCAAATGAGCAGTTCTTC. Its protein product is CAWSNEQFF.